Listed below are T cell receptor beta chains from one sample, sequenced in a study of CD8 T cells in Susac syndrome. TCRdb recomputed calls from the immunoSEQ multiplex PCR reads with MiXCR, one row per CDR3 protein. Altogether 330,000 or so distinct CDR3 sequences are present, 65% to 90% being singletons, with the ten largest covering roughly 0.21%. The specimen was CD8+ T cells from PBMCs. Receptors were obtained from a human donor with multiple sclerosis. CDR3s include the opening cysteine and the closing phenylalanine or tryptophan. D genes are given only for firm matches. Rows give clone size only sometimes, using once, few, many, or a class for an expanded clone.

clone size: -; D gene: -; V gene: TRBV19; J gene: TRBJ1-4; CDR3 DNA: TGTGCCAGTAGTCTACCTCGATCGGGTCTAGCTAATGAAAAACTGTTTTTT; CDR3 protein: CASSLPRSGLANEKLFF
clone size: -; D gene: -; V gene: TRBV20-1; J gene: TRBJ2-7; CDR3 DNA: TGCAGTGCTAGAAAGGGGGGGGACTACTCCTACGAGCAGTACTTC; CDR3 protein: CSARKGGDYSYEQYF
clone size: once; D gene: -; V gene: TRBV28; J gene: TRBJ2-7; CDR3 DNA: TGTGCCAGCAGTTTAGGTTTCGGGGGATTGGGAGAGCAGTACTTC; CDR3 protein: CASSLGFGGLGEQYF
clone size: -; D gene: TRBD1; V gene: TRBV24-1; J gene: TRBJ2-2; CDR3 DNA: TGTGCCACCTCCGAGACAGGGAGCACCGGGGAGCTGTTTTTT; CDR3 protein: CATSETGSTGELFF
clone size: -; D gene: -; V gene: TRBV7-8; J gene: TRBJ1-5; CDR3 DNA: TGTGCCAGCAGCTTAAACCCCCGGGGAAGAAGCAATCAGCCCCAGCATTTT; CDR3 protein: CASSLNPRGRSNQPQHF
clone size: -; D gene: TRBD2; V gene: TRBV20-1; J gene: TRBJ2-7; CDR3 DNA: TGCAGTGCTAGAGACCTTGGGACTAGCGGCTTCTACGAGCAGTACTTC; CDR3 protein: CSARDLGTSGFYEQYF
clone size: -; D gene: -; V gene: TRBV4-3; J gene: TRBJ2-7; CDR3 DNA: TGCGCCAGCAGCCAAGATACCTTCGAGAACGGCTATTACGAGCAGTACTTC; CDR3 protein: CASSQDTFENGYYEQYF
clone size: -; D gene: TRBD2; V gene: TRBV19; J gene: TRBJ2-1; CDR3 DNA: TGTGCCAGTAGTATCGCTAGCGGGAGGTTCAATGAGCAGTTCTTC; CDR3 protein: CASSIASGRFNEQFF
clone size: -; D gene: TRBD2; V gene: TRBV30; J gene: TRBJ2-3; CDR3 DNA: TGTGCCTGGAACGGAGGACTAGCGCCCAACCACGCTAGCACAGATACGCAGTATTTT; CDR3 protein: CAWNGGLAPNHASTDTQYF
clone size: -; D gene: TRBD2; V gene: TRBV4-3; J gene: TRBJ2-3; CDR3 DNA: TGCGCCAGCACACCTAGCGGGAGCTATACGCAGTATTTT; CDR3 protein: CASTPSGSYTQYF
clone size: -; D gene: TRBD1; V gene: TRBV29-1; J gene: TRBJ1-1; CDR3 DNA: TGCAGCGCGGACAGGGGGGGCACTGAAGCTTTCTTT; CDR3 protein: CSADRGGTEAFF
clone size: -; D gene: -; V gene: TRBV28; J gene: TRBJ1-5; CDR3 DNA: TGTGCCAGCAGCCCCCGGGGAGGGTTAAGCCTTCAGCCCCAGCATTTT; CDR3 protein: CASSPRGGLSLQPQHF
clone size: -; D gene: TRBD2; V gene: TRBV27; J gene: TRBJ2-1; CDR3 DNA: TGTGCCAGCAGTTTAGATGGGGGGGGGACTGAGCAGTTCTTC; CDR3 protein: CASSLDGGGTEQFF
clone size: -; D gene: TRBD1; V gene: TRBV30; J gene: TRBJ2-7; CDR3 DNA: TGTGCCTGGCTGACAGGGGACTCCTACGAGCAGTACTTC; CDR3 protein: CAWLTGDSYEQYF
clone size: -; D gene: -; V gene: TRBV27; J gene: TRBJ2-7; CDR3 DNA: TGTGCCAGCAGCCTGGGACGGTCAAAATACGAGCAGTACTTC; CDR3 protein: CASSLGRSKYEQYF
clone size: -; D gene: -; V gene: TRBV4-3; J gene: TRBJ2-5; CDR3 DNA: TGCGCCAGCAGCCAAGAAGTGGGTTTAGAGACCCAGTACTTC; CDR3 protein: CASSQEVGLETQYF
clone size: -; D gene: TRBD2; V gene: TRBV4-3; J gene: TRBJ2-1; CDR3 DNA: TGCGCCAGCAGCCCCTCGCGGGGGGCGGGGGGGAATGAGCAGTTCTTC; CDR3 protein: CASSPSRGAGGNEQFF
clone size: -; D gene: TRBD1; V gene: TRBV27; J gene: TRBJ1-5; CDR3 DNA: TGTGCCAGCATTGTAGGGACAGCTACTAATCAGCCCCAGCATTTT; CDR3 protein: CASIVGTATNQPQHF
clone size: -; D gene: TRBD1; V gene: TRBV7-8; J gene: TRBJ1-1; CDR3 DNA: TGTGCCAGCAGCCTAAACAGGGGGAACACTGAAGCTTTCTTT; CDR3 protein: CASSLNRGNTEAFF
clone size: -; D gene: TRBD2; V gene: TRBV19; J gene: TRBJ2-7; CDR3 DNA: TGTGCCAGTAGTATGGAAGCGGGAGTAAGCGAGCAGTACTTC; CDR3 protein: CASSMEAGVSEQYF
clone size: -; D gene: -; V gene: TRBV12-3/TRBV12-4; J gene: TRBJ1-1; CDR3 DNA: TGTGCCAGCAGTTTAAGGGTTGGGACTGAAGCTTTCTTT; CDR3 protein: CASSLRVGTEAFF
clone size: once; D gene: -; V gene: TRBV4-1; J gene: TRBJ2-7; CDR3 DNA: TGCGCCAGCAGCCAAGAAAGCCGGACACGACCTAACGAGCAGTACTTC; CDR3 protein: CASSQESRTRPNEQYF
clone size: -; D gene: TRBD2; V gene: TRBV9; J gene: TRBJ2-3; CDR3 DNA: TGTGCCAGCAGCGCCCAGACTAGCGTGGTCACAGATACGCAGTATTTT; CDR3 protein: CASSAQTSVVTDTQYF
clone size: -; D gene: TRBD2; V gene: TRBV27; J gene: TRBJ2-7; CDR3 DNA: TGTGCCAGCAGTTTAGGGACTAGCGGACACGAGCAGTACTTC; CDR3 protein: CASSLGTSGHEQYF
clone size: -; D gene: TRBD2; V gene: TRBV9; J gene: TRBJ2-7; CDR3 DNA: TGTGCCAGCAGCTATAGCGGGAGGCTCGACGAGCAGTACTTC; CDR3 protein: CASSYSGRLDEQYF
clone size: few; D gene: TRBD2; V gene: TRBV19; J gene: TRBJ2-7; CDR3 DNA: TGTGCCAGTAGTCCGACGACTAGCGGCTACGAGCAGTACTTC; CDR3 protein: CASSPTTSGYEQYF
clone size: -; D gene: -; V gene: TRBV20-1; J gene: TRBJ2-1; CDR3 DNA: TGCAGTGCTAGTGCCCGGGGCGGGCGAAACAATGAGCAGTTCTTC; CDR3 protein: CSASARGGRNNEQFF
clone size: -; D gene: -; V gene: TRBV29-1; J gene: TRBJ1-2; CDR3 DNA: TGCAGCTGCAGGGCGCAAGCGGACTATGGCTACACCTTC; CDR3 protein: CSCRAQADYGYTF
clone size: -; D gene: TRBD2; V gene: TRBV4-3; J gene: TRBJ2-4; CDR3 DNA: TGCGCCAGCAGCCAAGCGAGCGGGAGTGAAAACATTCAGTACTTC; CDR3 protein: CASSQASGSENIQYF
clone size: -; D gene: -; V gene: TRBV6-2/TRBV6-3; J gene: TRBJ2-6; CDR3 DNA: TGTGCCAGCAGTTATAGAAGGGCTGGGGCCAACGTCCTGACTTTC; CDR3 protein: CASSYRRAGANVLTF
clone size: -; D gene: TRBD2; V gene: TRBV20-1; J gene: TRBJ2-3; CDR3 DNA: TGCAGTGCCCAGGAACTAGCGTTGAGCACAGATACGCAGTATTTT; CDR3 protein: CSAQELALSTDTQYF
clone size: -; D gene: TRBD1; V gene: TRBV5-5; J gene: TRBJ1-2; CDR3 DNA: TGTGCCAGCAGGAAGAGAGGACAGGCTCACTATGGCTACACCTTC; CDR3 protein: CASRKRGQAHYGYTF
clone size: -; D gene: TRBD1; V gene: TRBV23-1; J gene: TRBJ2-6; CDR3 DNA: TGCGCCAGCAGTCGCGAGGGACAGGGGGCTAGTGGGGCCAACGTCCTGACTTTC; CDR3 protein: CASSREGQGASGANVLTF
clone size: -; D gene: -; V gene: TRBV19; J gene: TRBJ2-1; CDR3 DNA: TGTGCCACCTCTACCCACAATGAGCAGTTCTTC; CDR3 protein: CATSTHNEQFF
clone size: -; D gene: -; V gene: TRBV29-1; J gene: TRBJ1-1; CDR3 DNA: TGCAGCGTGGAGGGGAGCTTATACGCTGAAGCTTTCTTT; CDR3 protein: CSVEGSLYAEAFF
clone size: -; D gene: -; V gene: TRBV20-1; J gene: TRBJ2-5; CDR3 DNA: TGCAGTGCTAGGAGGCGACAGACTATAGAGACCCAGTACTTC; CDR3 protein: CSARRRQTIETQYF
clone size: -; D gene: -; V gene: TRBV6-1; J gene: TRBJ2-6; CDR3 DNA: TGTGCTGGTGGGGGGTTAGGGGCCAACGTCCTGACTTTC; CDR3 protein: CAGGGLGANVLTF
clone size: -; D gene: -; V gene: TRBV9; J gene: TRBJ1-4; CDR3 DNA: TGTGCCAGCAGCGCAGCGAGGGCGGGACATCTGTTTTTT; CDR3 protein: CASSAARAGHLFF
clone size: -; D gene: -; V gene: TRBV11-2; J gene: TRBJ2-3; CDR3 DNA: TGTGCCAGCAGCTTAGTACAAGGGTCCCCTTGGGGGACAGATACGCAGTATTTT; CDR3 protein: CASSLVQGSPWGTDTQYF
clone size: -; D gene: TRBD1; V gene: TRBV20-1; J gene: TRBJ2-7; CDR3 DNA: TGCAGTGCTAGAGGGGGGACAGGCCTGTACGAGCAGTACTTC; CDR3 protein: CSARGGTGLYEQYF
clone size: -; D gene: TRBD2; V gene: TRBV9; J gene: TRBJ2-3; CDR3 DNA: TGTGCCAGCAGCGTAGTGTCCAGCGGGACGGCAGATACGCAGTATTTT; CDR3 protein: CASSVVSSGTADTQYF
clone size: -; D gene: -; V gene: TRBV4-2; J gene: TRBJ2-7; CDR3 DNA: TGTGCCAGCAGCCAAGATTACAGGGACGAGCAGTACTTC; CDR3 protein: CASSQDYRDEQYF